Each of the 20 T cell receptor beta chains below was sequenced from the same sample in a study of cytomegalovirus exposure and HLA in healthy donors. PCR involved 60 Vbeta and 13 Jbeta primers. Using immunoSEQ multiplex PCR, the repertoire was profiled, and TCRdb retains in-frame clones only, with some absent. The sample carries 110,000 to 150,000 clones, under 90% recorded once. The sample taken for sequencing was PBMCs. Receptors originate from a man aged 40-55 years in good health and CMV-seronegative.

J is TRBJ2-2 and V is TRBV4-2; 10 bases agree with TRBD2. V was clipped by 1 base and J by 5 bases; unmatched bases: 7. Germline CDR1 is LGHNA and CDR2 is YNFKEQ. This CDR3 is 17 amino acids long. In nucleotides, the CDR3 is TGTGCCAGCAGCCAAGGTCCAGCGGGGGGGCCAACCGGGGAGCTGTTTTTT. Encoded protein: CASSQGPAGGPTGELFF.

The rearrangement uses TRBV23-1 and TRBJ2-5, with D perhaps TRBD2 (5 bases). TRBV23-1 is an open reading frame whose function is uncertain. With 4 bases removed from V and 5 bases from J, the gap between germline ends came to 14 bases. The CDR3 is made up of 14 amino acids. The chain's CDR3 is CASSLKRERETQYF. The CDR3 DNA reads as TGCGCCAGCAGTCTTAAGAGGGAAAGGGAGACCCAGTACTTC.

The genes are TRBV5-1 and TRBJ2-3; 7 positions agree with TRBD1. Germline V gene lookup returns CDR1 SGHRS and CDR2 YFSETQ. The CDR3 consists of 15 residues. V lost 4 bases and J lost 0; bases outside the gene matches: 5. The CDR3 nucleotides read TGCGCCAGCAGCGGCTCGGACAGGAGCACAGATACGCAGTATTTT. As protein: CASSGSDRSTDTQYF.

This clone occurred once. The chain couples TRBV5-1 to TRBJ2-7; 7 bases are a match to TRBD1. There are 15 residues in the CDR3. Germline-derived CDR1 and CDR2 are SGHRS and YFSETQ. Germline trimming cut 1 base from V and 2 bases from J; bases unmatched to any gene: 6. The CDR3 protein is CASSLSAGGPYEQYF. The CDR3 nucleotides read TGCGCCAGCAGCTTGTCGGCAGGGGGACCCTACGAGCAGTACTTC. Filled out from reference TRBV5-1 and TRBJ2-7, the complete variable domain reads KAGVTQTPRYLIKTRGQQVTLSCSPISGHRSVSWYQQTPGQGLQFLFEYFSETQRNKGNFPGRFSGRQFSNSRSEMNVSTLELGDSALYLCASSLSAGGPYEQYFGPGTRLTVT.

DNA for the CDR3: TGCGCCAGCAGCCCCTTCCGGACAGGAGCCTACGAGCAGTACTTC. It is translated as CASSPFRTGAYEQYF. The chain employs TRBV4-1 and TRBJ2-7; 7 nucleotides match TRBD1. The CDR3 consists of 15 residues. V trimming: 4 bases; J trimming: 2 bases; junction bases outside the gene matches: 8. Germline V gene lookup returns CDR1 MGHRA and CDR2 YSYEKL.

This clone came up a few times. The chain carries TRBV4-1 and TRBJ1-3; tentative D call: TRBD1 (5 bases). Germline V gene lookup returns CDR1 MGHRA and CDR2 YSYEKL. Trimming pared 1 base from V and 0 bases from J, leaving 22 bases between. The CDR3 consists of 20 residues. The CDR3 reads CASSQGGFGTSIDSGNTIYF. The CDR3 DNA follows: TGCGCCAGCAGCCAAGGGGGATTTGGGACTTCGATCGACTCTGGAAACACCATATATTTT.

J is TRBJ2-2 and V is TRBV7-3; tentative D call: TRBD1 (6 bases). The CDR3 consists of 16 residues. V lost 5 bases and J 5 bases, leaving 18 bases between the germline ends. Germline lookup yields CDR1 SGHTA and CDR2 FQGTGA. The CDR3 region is CASSPTGTMKTGELFF. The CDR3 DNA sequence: TGTGCCAGCAGCCCCACCGGGACAATGAAGACCGGGGAGCTGTTTTTT.

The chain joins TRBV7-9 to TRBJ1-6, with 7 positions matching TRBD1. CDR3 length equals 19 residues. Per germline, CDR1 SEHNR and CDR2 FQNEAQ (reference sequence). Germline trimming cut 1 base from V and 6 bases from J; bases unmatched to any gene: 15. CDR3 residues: CASSLGPRIQGTRNSPLHF. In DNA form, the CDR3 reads TGTGCCAGCAGCTTAGGGCCCAGGATACAGGGGACTCGTAATTCACCCCTCCACTTT.

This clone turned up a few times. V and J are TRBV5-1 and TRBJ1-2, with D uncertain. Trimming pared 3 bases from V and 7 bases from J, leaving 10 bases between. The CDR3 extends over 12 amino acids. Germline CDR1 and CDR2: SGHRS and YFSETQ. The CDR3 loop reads CASSSLTVGYTF. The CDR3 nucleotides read TGCGCCAGCAGCTCGCTGACTGTTGGCTACACCTTC.

CDR3 sequence reads: CAWMEGSYEQYF. CDR3 bases: TGTGCCTGGATGGAGGGCTCCTACGAGCAGTACTTC. The genes are TRBV30 and TRBJ2-7; tentative D call: TRBD2 (6 bases). Trimming removed 4 bases from V and 0 bases from J, with 7 bases in between. CDR3 length: 12 amino acids. Germline assignment: CDR1 GTSNPN and CDR2 SVGIG (reference sequence).

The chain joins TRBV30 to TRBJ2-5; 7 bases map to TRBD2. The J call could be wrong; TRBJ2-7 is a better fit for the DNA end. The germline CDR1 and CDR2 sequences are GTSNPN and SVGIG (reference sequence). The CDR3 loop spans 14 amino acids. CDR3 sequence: CAWKQAGSTYEQYF. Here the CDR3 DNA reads TGTGCCTGGAAACAAGCGGGATCAACCTACGAGCAGTACTTC.

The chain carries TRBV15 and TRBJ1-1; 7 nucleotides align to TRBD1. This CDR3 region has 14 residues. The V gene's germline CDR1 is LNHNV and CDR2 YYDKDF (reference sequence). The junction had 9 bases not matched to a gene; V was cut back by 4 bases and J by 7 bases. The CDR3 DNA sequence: TGTGCCACCAGCACCCCGGGACAGAGCTTTGAAGCTTTCTTT. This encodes CATSTPGQSFEAFF.

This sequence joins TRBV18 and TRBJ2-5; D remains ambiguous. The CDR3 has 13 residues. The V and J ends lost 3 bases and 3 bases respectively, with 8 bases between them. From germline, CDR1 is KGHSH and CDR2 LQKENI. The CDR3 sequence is CASSPKRKETQYF. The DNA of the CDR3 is TGTGCCAGCTCACCCAAGAGAAAAGAGACCCAGTACTTC.

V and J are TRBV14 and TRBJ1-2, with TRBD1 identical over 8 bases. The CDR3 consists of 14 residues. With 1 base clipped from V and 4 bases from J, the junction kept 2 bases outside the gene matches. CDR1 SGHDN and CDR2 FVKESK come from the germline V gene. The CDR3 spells CASSQVTGGYGYTF. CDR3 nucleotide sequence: TGTGCCAGCAGCCAAGTTACAGGGGGCTATGGCTACACCTTC. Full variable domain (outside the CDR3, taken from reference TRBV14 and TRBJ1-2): EAGVTQFPSHSVIEKGQTVTLRCDPISGHDNLYWYRRVMGKEIKFLLHFVKESKQDESGMPNNRFLAERTGGTYSTLKVQPAELEDSGVYFCASSQVTGGYGYTFGSGTRLTVV.

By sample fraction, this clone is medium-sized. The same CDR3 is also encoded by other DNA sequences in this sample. The CDR3 DNA follows: TGCGCCAGCAGTGAGGGACAGGGTAACACTGAAGCTTTCTTT. Translating it yields CASSEGQGNTEAFF. The chain recombines TRBV10-2 with TRBJ1-1, with 8 bases fitting TRBD1. The V gene's germline CDR1 is WSHSY and CDR2 SAAADI. The trim removed 2 bases at V and 2 bases at J, leaving 1 base unmatched. This CDR3 is built from 14 residues.

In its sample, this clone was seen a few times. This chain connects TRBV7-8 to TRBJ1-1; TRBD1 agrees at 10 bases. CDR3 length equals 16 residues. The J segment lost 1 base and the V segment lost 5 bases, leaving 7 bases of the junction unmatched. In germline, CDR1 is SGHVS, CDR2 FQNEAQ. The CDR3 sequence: CASSGRDRGSNTEAFF. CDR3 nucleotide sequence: TGTGCCAGCAGCGGCCGGGACAGGGGTTCGAACACTGAAGCTTTCTTT.

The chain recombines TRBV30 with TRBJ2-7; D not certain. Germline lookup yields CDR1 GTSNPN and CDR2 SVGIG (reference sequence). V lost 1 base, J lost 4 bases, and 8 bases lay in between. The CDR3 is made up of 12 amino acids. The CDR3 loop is CAWSGAPYEQYF. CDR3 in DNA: TGTGCCTGGAGTGGAGCACCTTACGAGCAGTACTTC. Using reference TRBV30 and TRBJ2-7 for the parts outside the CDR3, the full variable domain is SQTIHQWPATLVQPVGSPLSLECTVEGTSNPNLYWYRQAAGRGLQLLFYSVGIGQISSEVPQNLSASRPQDRQFILSSKKLLLSDSGFYLCAWSGAPYEQYFGPGTRLTVT.

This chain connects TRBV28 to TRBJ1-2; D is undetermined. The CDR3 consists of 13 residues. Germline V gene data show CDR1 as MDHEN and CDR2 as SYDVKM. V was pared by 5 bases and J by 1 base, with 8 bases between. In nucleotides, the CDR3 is TGTGCCAGCAGTGAACCGGTTAACTATGGCTACACCTTC. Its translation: CASSEPVNYGYTF.

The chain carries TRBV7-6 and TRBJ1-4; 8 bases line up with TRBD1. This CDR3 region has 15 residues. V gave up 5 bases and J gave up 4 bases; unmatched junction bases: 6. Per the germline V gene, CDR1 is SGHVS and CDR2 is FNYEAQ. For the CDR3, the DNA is TGTGCCAGCAGCCCCAAGACAGGGGTTAATGAAAAACTGTTTTTT. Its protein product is CASSPKTGVNEKLFF.

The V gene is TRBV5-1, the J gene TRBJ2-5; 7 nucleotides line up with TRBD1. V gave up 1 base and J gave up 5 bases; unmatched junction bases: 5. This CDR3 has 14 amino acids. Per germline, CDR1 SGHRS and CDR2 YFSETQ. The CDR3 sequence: CASSLKGAVETQYF. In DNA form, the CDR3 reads TGCGCCAGCAGCTTGAAGGGGGCCGTGGAGACCCAGTACTTC. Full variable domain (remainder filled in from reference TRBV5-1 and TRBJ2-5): KAGVTQTPRYLIKTRGQQVTLSCSPISGHRSVSWYQQTPGQGLQFLFEYFSETQRNKGNFPGRFSGRQFSNSRSEMNVSTLELGDSALYLCASSLKGAVETQYFGPGTRLLVL.